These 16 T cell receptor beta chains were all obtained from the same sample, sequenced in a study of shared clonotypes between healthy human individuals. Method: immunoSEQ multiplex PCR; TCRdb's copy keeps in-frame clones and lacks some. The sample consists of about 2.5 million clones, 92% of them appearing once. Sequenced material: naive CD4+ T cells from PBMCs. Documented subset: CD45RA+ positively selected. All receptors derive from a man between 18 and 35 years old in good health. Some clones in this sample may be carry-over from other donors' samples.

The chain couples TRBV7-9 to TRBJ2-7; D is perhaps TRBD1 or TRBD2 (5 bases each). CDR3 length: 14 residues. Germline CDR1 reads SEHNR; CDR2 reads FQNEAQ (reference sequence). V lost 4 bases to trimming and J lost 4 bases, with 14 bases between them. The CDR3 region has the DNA TGTGCCAGCAGCTCGCCCGGGACGGCTTACGAGCAGTACTTC. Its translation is CASSSPGTAYEQYF.

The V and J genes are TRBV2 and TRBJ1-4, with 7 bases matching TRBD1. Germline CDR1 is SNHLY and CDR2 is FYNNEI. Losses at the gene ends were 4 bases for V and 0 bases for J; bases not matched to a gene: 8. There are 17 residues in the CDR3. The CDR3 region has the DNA TGTGCCAGCAGTGGAGACCGGGACAGTGCAACTAATGAAAAACTGTTTTTT. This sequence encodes CASSGDRDSATNEKLFF.

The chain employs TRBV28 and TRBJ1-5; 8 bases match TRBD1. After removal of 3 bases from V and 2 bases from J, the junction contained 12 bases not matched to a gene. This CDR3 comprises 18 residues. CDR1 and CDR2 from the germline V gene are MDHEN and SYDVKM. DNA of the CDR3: TGTGCCAGCAGTTTCATCTCGGACAGGGCGACCCGCAATCAGCCCCAGCATTTT. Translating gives CASSFISDRATRNQPQHF. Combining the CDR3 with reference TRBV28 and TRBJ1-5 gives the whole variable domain DVKVTQSSRYLVKRTGEKVFLECVQDMDHENMFWYRQDPGLGLRLIYFSYDVKMKEKGDIPEGYSVSREKKERFSLILESASTNQTSMYLCASSFISDRATRNQPQHFGDGTRLSIL.

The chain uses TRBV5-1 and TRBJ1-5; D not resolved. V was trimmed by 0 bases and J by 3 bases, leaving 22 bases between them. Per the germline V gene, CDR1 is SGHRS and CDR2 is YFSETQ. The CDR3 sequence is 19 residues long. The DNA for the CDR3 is TGCGCCAGCAGCTTGGCCCCCAGCTTCCCACCAAGTACCAATCAGCCCCAGCATTTT. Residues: CASSLAPSFPPSTNQPQHF.

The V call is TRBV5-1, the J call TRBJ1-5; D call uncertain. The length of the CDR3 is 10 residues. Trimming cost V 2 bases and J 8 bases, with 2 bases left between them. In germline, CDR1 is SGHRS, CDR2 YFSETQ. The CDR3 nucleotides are TGCGCCAGCAGCTTTGAGCCCCAGCATTTT. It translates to CASSFEPQHF.

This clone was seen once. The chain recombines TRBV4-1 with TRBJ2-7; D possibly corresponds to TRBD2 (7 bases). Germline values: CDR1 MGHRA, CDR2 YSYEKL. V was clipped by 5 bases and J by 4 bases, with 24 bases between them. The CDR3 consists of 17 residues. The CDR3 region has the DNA TGCGCCAGCAGCTCCCAGGCCGGGGGGCTTTTTTTATACGAGCAGTACTTC. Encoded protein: CASSSQAGGLFLYEQYF.

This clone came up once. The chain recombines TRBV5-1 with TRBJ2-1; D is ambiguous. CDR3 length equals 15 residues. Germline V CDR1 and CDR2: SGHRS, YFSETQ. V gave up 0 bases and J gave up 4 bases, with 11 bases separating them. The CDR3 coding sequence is TGCGCCAGCAGCTTGGACGAAGTGTTATACAATGAGCAGTTCTTC. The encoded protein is CASSLDEVLYNEQFF.

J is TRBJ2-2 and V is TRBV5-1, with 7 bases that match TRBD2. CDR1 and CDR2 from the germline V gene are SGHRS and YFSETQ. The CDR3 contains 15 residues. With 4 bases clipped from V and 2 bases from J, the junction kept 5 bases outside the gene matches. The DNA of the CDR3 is TGCGCCAGCAGCCCCCTAGCGGCTAACACCGGGGAGCTGTTTTTT. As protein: CASSPLAANTGELFF.

CDR3 sequence: CASGTGTSGYTF. The CDR3 DNA is TGTGCTAGTGGCACCGGGACTTCGGGCTACACCTTC. The chain recombines TRBV12-5 with TRBJ1-2; D perhaps matches TRBD1 (5 bases). The CDR3 spans 12 residues. Per germline, CDR1 LGHNT and CDR2 FRNRAP. The V and J ends lost 6 bases and 8 bases respectively, with 13 bases between them.

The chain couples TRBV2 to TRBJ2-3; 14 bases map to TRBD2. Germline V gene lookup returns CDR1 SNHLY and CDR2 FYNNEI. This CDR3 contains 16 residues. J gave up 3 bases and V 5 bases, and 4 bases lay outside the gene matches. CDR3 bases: TGTGCCAGCAGTCCCGGGACTAGCGGGAGTACAGATACGCAGTATTTT. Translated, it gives CASSPGTSGSTDTQYF.

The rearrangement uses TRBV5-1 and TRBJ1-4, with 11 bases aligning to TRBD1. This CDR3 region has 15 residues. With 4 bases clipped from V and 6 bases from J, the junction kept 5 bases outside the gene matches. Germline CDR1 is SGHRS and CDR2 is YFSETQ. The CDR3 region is CASSRRTGGDEKLFF. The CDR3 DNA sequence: TGCGCCAGCAGCCGAAGGACAGGGGGCGATGAAAAACTGTTTTTT.

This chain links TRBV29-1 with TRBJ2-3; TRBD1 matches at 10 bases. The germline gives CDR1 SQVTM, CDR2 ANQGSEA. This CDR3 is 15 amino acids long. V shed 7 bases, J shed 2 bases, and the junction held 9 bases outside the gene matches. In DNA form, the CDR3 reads TGCAGCGCCGGAGGACAGGGGGGCTACACAGATACGCAGTATTTT. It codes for CSAGGQGGYTDTQYF.

In DNA, the CDR3 is TGTGCCAGCAGCGTAGGAGTGGGGGGGCCAACTACGCAGTATTTT. Amino acid sequence: CASSVGVGGPTTQYF. The rearrangement links TRBV9 to TRBJ2-3; D possibly corresponds to TRBD2 (7 bases). The CDR3 runs 15 residues. V was trimmed by 0 bases and J by 8 bases, leaving 16 bases between them. Per germline, CDR1 SGDLS and CDR2 YYNGEE.

CDR3 protein: CASSIEDRRYGYTF. The CDR3 nucleotides are TGTGCCAGTAGTATAGAAGACCGGCGCTATGGCTACACCTTC. The rearrangement joins TRBV19 to TRBJ1-2; no reliable D call. Trimming cost V 0 bases and J 4 bases, with 9 bases left between them. The CDR3 extends over 14 amino acids. Germline V lookup: CDR1 LNHDA, CDR2 SQIVND (reference sequence).

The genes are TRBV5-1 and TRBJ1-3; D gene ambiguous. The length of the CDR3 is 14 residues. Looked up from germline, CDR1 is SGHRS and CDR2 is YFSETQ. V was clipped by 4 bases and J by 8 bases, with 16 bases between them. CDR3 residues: CASSPGPYEDTIYF. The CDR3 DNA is TGCGCCAGCAGCCCCGGGCCTTACGAGGACACCATATATTTT.

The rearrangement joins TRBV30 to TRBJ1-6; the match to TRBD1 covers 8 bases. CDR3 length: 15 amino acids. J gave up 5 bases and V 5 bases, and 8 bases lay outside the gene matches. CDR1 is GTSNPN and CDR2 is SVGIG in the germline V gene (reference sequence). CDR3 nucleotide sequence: TGTGCCTGGGCCCGGACAGGGCGGAATAATTCACCCCTCCACTTT. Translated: CAWARTGRNNSPLHF.